One and the same sample provided the 6 T cell receptor beta chains below, sequenced in a study of Ad26.COV2.S vaccination and SARS-CoV-2 variants. The sample's treatment: about 20 received Ad26.COV2.S at low or high dose, single or two shots; 5 received placebo; per-sample allocation not given. Vaccine and placebo recipients were sampled on day 63 after the first injection. Sequenced by immunoSEQ multiplex PCR; TCRdb stores in-frame clones only, minus some. The data show 350,000 to 500,000 clones, roughly 88% seen once. Sequenced here: peripheral blood, sampled in a trial of Ad26.COV2.S vaccine versus placebo. These receptors were obtained from a person between 18 and 65 years old who received the Ad26.COV2.S COVID-19 vaccine or a placebo.

This rearrangement joins TRBV5-1 to TRBJ2-3; 8 positions match TRBD2. From germline, CDR1 is SGHRS and CDR2 YFSETQ. The CDR3 length is 14 residues. The J segment lost 4 bases and the V segment lost 4 bases, leaving 5 bases of the junction unmatched. The CDR3 protein is CASSPGLVADTQYF. As DNA, the CDR3 is TGCGCCAGCAGCCCGGGACTAGTCGCAGATACGCAGTATTTT.

V gene TRBV12-3 or TRBV12-4 combines with J gene TRBJ2-6; D not resolved. The CDR3 totals 13 residues. Trimming took 3 bases from V and 4 from J, leaving 4 bases between them. The CDR3 reads CASSLLGANVLTF. As DNA, the CDR3 is TGTGCCAGCAGTTTGCTAGGGGCCAACGTCCTGACTTTC.

V and J are TRBV5-1 and TRBJ1-1, with D unresolved. The CDR3 totals 13 residues. V was clipped by 0 bases and J by 6 bases, with 9 bases between them. From germline, CDR1 is SGHRS and CDR2 YFSETQ. This CDR3 is CASSLGEAAEAFF. CDR3 DNA sequence: TGCGCCAGCAGCTTGGGGGAAGCAGCTGAAGCTTTCTTT.

A few counts support this clone. This chain links TRBV7-6 with TRBJ2-5; D gene uncertain. The CDR3 extends over 13 amino acids. Trimming removed 1 base from V and 5 bases from J, with 8 bases in between. Germline CDR1 SGHVS, CDR2 FNYEAQ. CDR3 coding DNA: TGTGCCAGCAGCTTAGTTGCGTCGGAGACCCAGTACTTC. Amino acids: CASSLVASETQYF.

This chain connects TRBV6-2 or TRBV6-3 to TRBJ1-2, with no clear D. V shed 5 bases and J shed 4 bases, with 14 bases lying between them. The length of the CDR3 is 14 residues. Germline assignment: CDR1 MNHEY and CDR2 SVGEGT. Here the CDR3 reads CASSDRRTVYGYTF. The CDR3 DNA reads TGTGCCAGCAGTGACCGGAGGACGGTCTATGGCTACACCTTC.

The chain couples TRBV10-3 to TRBJ2-5, with a possible D match to TRBD2 (7 bases). The CDR3 is made up of 16 amino acids. V gave up 0 bases and J gave up 4 bases, with 15 bases separating them. CDR1 is ENHRY, CDR2 SYGVKD, per germline. The CDR3 nucleotides read TGTGCCATCAGTGAGTCGAGGGGGGGCGCGGGAGAGACCCAGTACTTC. Translation gives CAISESRGGAGETQYF.